This T cell receptor (beta chain) was profiled in a study of cytomegalovirus exposure and HLA in healthy donors. Whole-study findings and limits: Overall, 164 TCR beta chains were annotated as cytomegalovirus-associated. Later analysis demonstrated an association between a missense DCLRE1C variant and TCR beta V- and J-gene trimming.

This PCR relied on a set of 60 Vbeta primers and 13 Jbeta primers. Some clones are missing from TCRdb's copy, which holds only in-frame ones; the method was immunoSEQ multiplex PCR. The table has roughly 130,000 clones, around 80% seen once. Turning to this clone: Its target is not known.

The CDR3 totals 16 residues. Germline-derived CDR1 and CDR2 are SGDLS and YYNGEE. V lost 0 bases to trimming and J lost 6 bases; unmatched junction nucleotides: 3. V usage is TRBV9 and J usage is TRBJ2-2, with 12 positions matching TRBD2. This TCR was sampled from a man in his late teens or twenties in good health and CMV-seronegative. The sequenced material came from PBMCs. In DNA form, the CDR3 reads TGTGCCAGCAGCGTAGGGTCTAGCGGGAGGGCCGGGGAGCTGTTTTTT. Residues: CASSVGSSGRAGELFF.